The next 15 T cell receptor beta chains were all read from a single sample in a study of cytomegalovirus exposure and HLA in healthy donors. The PCR had 60 Vbeta and 13 Jbeta primers. This table comes from immunoSEQ multiplex PCR, and its TCRdb copy is limited to in-frame clones, with some not included. The top ten hold 2.2% of the sample, which has 130,000 or so clones, approximately 80% seen once. The source material was PBMCs. All receptors derive from a woman between 40 and 55 years old in good health and CMV-seronegative.

The rearrangement links TRBV6-1 to TRBJ1-6, with 11 bases identical to TRBD1. Germline V gives CDR1 MNHNS, CDR2 SASEGT. The CDR3 consists of 14 residues. The junction had 2 bases not matched to a gene; V was cut back by 6 bases and J by 7 bases. This chain's CDR3 is CASSRDRGNSPLHF. The CDR3 region has the DNA TGTGCCAGCAGCAGGGACAGGGGGAATTCACCCCTCCACTTT.

V and J are TRBV5-1 and TRBJ2-1; D is perhaps TRBD1 (5 bases). Trimming removed 4 bases from V and 1 base from J, with 27 bases in between. Looked up from germline, CDR1 is SGHRS and CDR2 is YFSETQ. This CDR3 region has 20 residues. The CDR3 loop is CASSRGSAGPIILSYNEQFF. The CDR3 nucleotides are TGCGCCAGCAGCAGGGGTTCGGCAGGGCCCATTATACTTTCCTACAATGAGCAGTTCTTC. The variable domain in full, with the rest retrieved from reference TRBV5-1 and TRBJ2-1, is KAGVTQTPRYLIKTRGQQVTLSCSPISGHRSVSWYQQTPGQGLQFLFEYFSETQRNKGNFPGRFSGRQFSNSRSEMNVSTLELGDSALYLCASSRGSAGPIILSYNEQFFGPGTRLTVL.

This clone has just a few counts. The chain uses TRBV4-3 and TRBJ1-1; 7 positions match TRBD1. The length of the CDR3 is 17 residues. Germline V CDR1 and CDR2: LGHNA, YSLEER. V shed 1 base, J shed 3 bases, and the junction held 11 bases outside the gene matches. The DNA for the CDR3 is TGCGCCAGCAGCCAAGGTGACCCCAGGGGGGCTCACACTGAAGCTTTCTTT. Its protein product is CASSQGDPRGAHTEAFF.

This rearrangement joins TRBV4-1 to TRBJ2-1; no reliable D call. Per the germline V gene, CDR1 is MGHRA and CDR2 is YSYEKL. The CDR3 totals 16 residues. The V and J ends lost 0 bases and 4 bases respectively, with 13 bases between them. The CDR3 DNA reads TGCGCCAGCAGCCAAGACTTGGGCAGAATTTACAATGAGCAGTTCTTC. This codes for CASSQDLGRIYNEQFF.

The chain employs TRBV19 and TRBJ1-1; D call uncertain. The V end was cut by 8 bases, the J end by 5 bases, with 12 bases between. The germline V gene has CDR1 LNHDA and CDR2 SQIVND (reference sequence). The CDR3 length is 12 residues. The CDR3 DNA follows: TGTGCCAGTCGGGGAGGATGGACTGAAGCTTTCTTT. Translation gives CASRGGWTEAFF.

The chain combines TRBV4-3 with TRBJ1-1, with D unclear. This CDR3 is built from 13 residues. Germline-derived CDR1 and CDR2 are LGHNA and YSLEER. V was trimmed by 3 bases and J by 0 bases, leaving 5 bases between them. CDR3 sequence (DNA): TGCGCCAGCAGCCATAACATGAACACTGAAGCTTTCTTT. Its protein product is CASSHNMNTEAFF.

This chain uses TRBV4-1 with TRBJ2-5; possible D gene TRBD2, 5 bases. The V end lost 2 bases, the J end lost 5 bases, and 12 bases lay between the germline ends. Per germline, CDR1 MGHRA and CDR2 YSYEKL. This CDR3 contains 14 residues. Written as DNA, the CDR3 is TGCGCCAGCAGCCAAAGTTACTGGGAGGAGACCCAGTACTTC. This encodes CASSQSYWEETQYF.

This chain links TRBV6-1 with TRBJ2-3, with TRBD2 matching over 8 bases. The ends lost 3 bases at V and 2 bases at J; junction bases unmatched: 10. This CDR3 comprises 17 residues. Germline CDR1 reads MNHNS; CDR2 reads SASEGT. The CDR3 sequence is CASSESSSGGFTDTQYF. CDR3 coding DNA: TGTGCCAGCAGTGAGTCGTCAAGCGGGGGATTCACAGATACGCAGTATTTT.

The chain combines TRBV2 with TRBJ2-3; 10 bases map to TRBD2. The CDR3 extends over 18 amino acids. Germline CDR1 SNHLY, CDR2 FYNNEI. V was clipped by 2 bases and J by 5 bases; unmatched bases: 13. This CDR3 reads CASSELAGDLGRRDTQYF. Here the CDR3 DNA reads TGTGCCAGCAGTGAACTAGCGGGAGATCTAGGGAGGAGAGATACGCAGTATTTT.

The genes are TRBV4-2 and TRBJ2-3; 10 bases map to TRBD2. This CDR3 contains 18 residues. The ends lost 0 bases at V and 5 bases at J; junction bases unmatched: 11. Germline V gives CDR1 LGHNA, CDR2 YNFKEQ. CDR3 loop: CASSQEFGWTSGIDTQYF. The CDR3 nucleotides are TGTGCCAGCAGCCAAGAATTCGGCTGGACTAGCGGTATAGATACGCAGTATTTT.

The rearrangement links TRBV2 to TRBJ2-7; 13 bases agree with TRBD2. Trimming at V came to 7 bases and at J to 4 bases, leaving 4 bases not matched to a gene. The CDR3 spans 14 residues. CDR1 and CDR2 (germline): SNHLY, FYNNEI. The CDR3 is CASTWTSGSYEQYF. CDR3 nucleotide sequence: TGTGCCAGCACCTGGACTAGCGGGAGTTACGAGCAGTACTTC.

The DNA for the CDR3 is TGCGCCAGCAGTGTTGGAGCGGGGAGGTACGAGCAGTACTTC. This gives the protein CASSVGAGRYEQYF. The gene calls are TRBV10-2 and TRBJ2-5; 7 bases match TRBD2. The J call may not be correct, given that the DNA end is closer to TRBJ2-7. CDR1 WSHSY and CDR2 SAAADI come from the germline V gene. The CDR3 runs 14 residues.

The CDR3 region has the DNA TGCGCCAGCAACATGGGACTAGCAACCGATACGCAGTATTTT. Translated, it gives CASNMGLATDTQYF. V is TRBV10-2 and J is TRBJ2-3; 9 bases line up with TRBD2. CDR1 and CDR2 from the germline V gene are WSHSY and SAAADI. With V trimmed by 7 bases and J by 6 bases, 8 bases remained unmatched. This CDR3 has 14 amino acids.

The rearrangement uses TRBV30 and TRBJ1-5; 8 bases fit TRBD1. Germline V gene sequence: CDR1 GTSNPN, CDR2 SVGIG (reference sequence). The CDR3 is 15 residues long. J lost 4 bases, V lost 2 bases, and 7 bases had no gene match. The CDR3 DNA follows: TGTGCCTGGAGTTATGACAGGGGTGGTAATCAGCCCCAGCATTTT. Protein product: CAWSYDRGGNQPQHF.

The chain recombines TRBV4-1 with TRBJ2-3, with TRBD1 matching over 9 bases. This CDR3 has 14 residues. With 3 bases clipped from V and 4 bases from J, the junction kept 2 bases outside the gene matches. Germline V gene sequence: CDR1 MGHRA, CDR2 YSYEKL. This CDR3 reads CASSHGQGPDTQYF. DNA of the CDR3: TGCGCCAGCAGCCACGGACAGGGGCCAGATACGCAGTATTTT.